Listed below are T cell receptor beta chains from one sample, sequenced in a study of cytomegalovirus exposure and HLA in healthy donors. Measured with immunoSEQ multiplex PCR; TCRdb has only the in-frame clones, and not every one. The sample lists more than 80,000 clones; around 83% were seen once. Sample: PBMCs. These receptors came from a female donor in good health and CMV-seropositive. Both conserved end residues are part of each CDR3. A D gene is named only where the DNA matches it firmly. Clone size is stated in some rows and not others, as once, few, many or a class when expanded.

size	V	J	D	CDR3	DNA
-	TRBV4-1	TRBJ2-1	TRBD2	CARSLLAGASYNEQFF	TGCGCCCGCAGCCTTTTAGCGGGAGCGTCCTACAATGAGCAGTTCTTC
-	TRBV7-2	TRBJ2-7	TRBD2	CASSSTSGSPYEQYF	TGTGCCAGCAGCTCGACTAGCGGGAGCCCCTACGAGCAGTACTTC
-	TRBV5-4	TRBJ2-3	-	CASSPREEARGTQYF	TGTGCCAGCAGCCCCAGGGAAGAGGCCCGCGGTACGCAGTATTTT
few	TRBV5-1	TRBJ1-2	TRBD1	CASSLGTGDGYTF	TGCGCCAGCAGCCTAGGGACAGGTGATGGCTACACCTTC
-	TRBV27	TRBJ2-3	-	CASSLYPGGNTDTQYF	TGTGCCAGCAGTTTATACCCCGGGGGTAACACAGATACGCAGTATTTT
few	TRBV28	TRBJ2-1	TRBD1	CASRQGQGVEQFF	TGTGCCAGCAGGCAGGGACAGGGGGTTGAGCAGTTCTTC
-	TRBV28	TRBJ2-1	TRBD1	CASSTTGFQPNEQFF	TGTGCCAGCAGTACGACAGGGTTCCAACCAAATGAGCAGTTCTTC
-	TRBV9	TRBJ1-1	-	CASGRGEAFF	TGTGCCAGCGGGCGTGGTGAAGCTTTCTTT
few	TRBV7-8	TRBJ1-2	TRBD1	CASSLGQGSYGYTF	TGTGCCAGCAGCTTAGGACAGGGTAGCTATGGCTACACCTTC
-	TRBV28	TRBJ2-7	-	CASSLSTDFIPYEQYF	TGTGCCAGCAGTCTCTCCACGGACTTTATTCCCTACGAGCAGTACTTC
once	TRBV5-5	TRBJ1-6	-	CASSLGAGTNSPLHF	TGTGCCAGCAGCTTGGGGGCCGGAACTAATTCACCCCTCCACTTT
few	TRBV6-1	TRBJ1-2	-	CASSDDTFGYTF	TGTGCCAGCAGTGATGACACTTTTGGCTACACCTTC
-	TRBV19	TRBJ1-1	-	CASTETANTEAFF	TGTGCCAGTACCGAGACAGCGAACACTGAAGCTTTCTTT
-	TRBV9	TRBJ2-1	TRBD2	CASSVLAGGFIEQFF	TGTGCCAGCAGCGTGCTAGCGGGGGGGTTCATTGAGCAGTTCTTC
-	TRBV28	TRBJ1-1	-	CASSWDTLTEAFF	TGTGCCAGCAGCTGGGACACCCTCACTGAAGCTTTCTTT
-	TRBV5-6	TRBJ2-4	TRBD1	CASSALDRLAKNIQYF	TGTGCCAGCAGCGCCCTGGACAGGCTAGCCAAAAACATTCAGTACTTC
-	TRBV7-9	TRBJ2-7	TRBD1	CSSSLGTGEREQYF	TGTTCCAGCAGCTTAGGAACAGGGGAACGCGAGCAGTACTTC
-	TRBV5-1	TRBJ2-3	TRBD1	CASSLVRTGGNTDTQYF	TGCGCCAGCAGCTTGGTTAGGACAGGGGGTAACACAGATACGCAGTATTTT
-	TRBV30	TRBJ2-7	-	CAWGATTYEQYF	TGTGCCTGGGGGGCAACCACCTACGAGCAGTACTTC
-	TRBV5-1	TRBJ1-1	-	CASSLGGALEAFF	TGCGCCAGCAGCCTTGGGGGGGCTTTAGAAGCTTTCTTT
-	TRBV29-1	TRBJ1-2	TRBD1	CSVEESGTGMFGYTF	TGCAGCGTTGAAGAATCCGGGACAGGGATGTTTGGCTACACCTTC
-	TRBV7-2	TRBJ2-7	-	CASSLAPATYEQYF	TGTGCCAGCAGCTTAGCTCCCGCGACCTACGAGCAGTACTTC
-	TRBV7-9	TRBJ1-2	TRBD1	CASSPRDREDYGYTF	TGTGCCAGCAGTCCCAGGGACAGGGAGGACTATGGCTACACCTTC
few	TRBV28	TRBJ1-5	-	CASNPPGYQPQHF	TGTGCCAGCAACCCTCCGGGGTATCAGCCCCAGCATTTT
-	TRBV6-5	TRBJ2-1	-	CASSYQGPSAEQFF	TGTGCCAGCAGTTACCAGGGCCCATCAGCGGAGCAGTTCTTC
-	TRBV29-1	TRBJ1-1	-	CSVVQGGRNTEAFF	TGCAGCGTTGTACAGGGTGGGCGGAACACTGAAGCTTTCTTT
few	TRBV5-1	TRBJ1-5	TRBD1	CASSSGQGDQPQHF	TGCGCCAGCAGCTCCGGACAGGGGGATCAGCCCCAGCATTTT
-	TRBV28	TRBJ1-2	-	CASTPSRDIYGYTF	TGTGCCAGCACTCCTTCCCGAGACATCTATGGCTACACCTTC
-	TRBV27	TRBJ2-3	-	CASSLSLIATDTQYF	TGTGCCAGCAGTTTATCGTTGATAGCCACAGATACGCAGTATTTT
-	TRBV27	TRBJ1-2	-	CAKLIKRPGGDFIGRPSGGYTF	TGTGCCAAGCTAATCAAGAGGCCGGGGGGGGACTTTATCGGCAGACCGTCGGGTGGCTACACCTTC
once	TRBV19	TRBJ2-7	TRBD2	CASSVRRGLAYHEQYF	TGTGCCAGTAGTGTCCGACGGGGACTAGCTTACCACGAGCAGTACTTC
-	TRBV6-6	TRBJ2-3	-	CASTLAGRESDTQYF	TGTGCCAGCACCCTGGCGGGACGAGAGTCAGATACGCAGTATTTT
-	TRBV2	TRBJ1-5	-	CASNRELYQPQHF	TGTGCCAGCAATCGTGAACTTTATCAGCCCCAGCATTTT
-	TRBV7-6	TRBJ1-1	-	CASSLGQENTEAFF	TGTGCCAGCAGCTTAGGACAGGAGAACACTGAAGCTTTCTTT
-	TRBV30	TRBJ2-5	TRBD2	CAWSSVGGQETQYF	TGTGCCTGGAGCTCCGTGGGGGGGCAAGAGACCCAGTACTTC
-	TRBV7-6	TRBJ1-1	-	CASSLASVHTEAFF	TGTGCCAGCAGCTTAGCGTCAGTTCACACTGAAGCTTTCTTT